Below, one T cell receptor beta chain is given with its context. Original processing methods: Nucleated cell number was recorded as an estimate derived from reference gene primer amplification. Method: immunoSEQ multiplex PCR; TCRdb's copy keeps in-frame clones and lacks some. V, J and clone size derive from that table, while D and trimming were established from the DNA sequence. The repertoire holds about 110,000 clones, with about two thirds as singletons. V gave up 1 base and J gave up 4 bases; unmatched junction bases: 10. The CDR3 loop spans 19 amino acids. Per germline, CDR1 LGHDT and CDR2 YNNKEL (reference sequence). This sample was included in a study of blood T cell repertoires in COVID-19. Overall study context: Material from acute and convalescent COVID-19 was sourced from the United States, Italy and Spain. From T cells, B-cell-depleted T cells, or PBMCs came the material, which was cDNA or gDNA.

The rearrangement uses TRBV3-1 (or the pseudogene TRBV3-2) and TRBJ2-3; TRBD2 matches at 14 bases. The sequenced sample consisted of peripheral blood. The receptor's source is a human donor with acute or convalescent COVID-19. The donor label of this sample is uncertain. As DNA, the CDR3 is TGTGCCAGCAGCCAAGGCCCCCCGACTAGCGGGGGGGCTGCAGATACGCAGTATTTT. As protein: CASSQGPPTSGGAADTQYF.